This passage covers 13 T cell receptor beta chains from one sample sequenced in a study of T cell responses to AZD1222 COVID-19 vaccine. Profiling relied on immunoSEQ multiplex PCR, and the TCRdb table lists in-frame clones only, not all of them. Found here are about 190,000 clones, 80% to 90% of them singletons; the top ten hold about 3%. The specimen comprised peripheral blood, sampled on day 0 of MenACWY control vaccination. The receptors shown here come from an adult in good health.

The chain is built from TRBV6-5 and TRBJ2-3; TRBD1 agrees at 8 bases. The V gene end was trimmed by 8 bases and the J gene end by 9 bases; junction bases not matched to a gene: 7. The CDR3 is 12 residues long. Germline CDR1 and CDR2: MNHEY and SVGAGI. The CDR3 loop reads CASSTRGLTQYF. CDR3 nucleotide sequence: TGTGCCAGCTCGACCAGGGGGCTAACGCAGTATTTT.

The rearrangement uses TRBV23-1 and TRBJ2-3; D possibly corresponds to TRBD2 (6 bases). TRBV23-1 is annotated as an ORF whose role is uncertain. The CDR3 length is 19 residues. V shed 2 bases and J shed 1 base, with 22 bases lying between them. The CDR3 spells CASSQNFPLTPGGTDTQYF. In DNA, the CDR3 is TGCGCCAGCAGTCAAAATTTCCCGCTGACGCCGGGGGGCACAGATACGCAGTATTTT.

The chain combines TRBV5-8 with TRBJ2-3, with a tentative D call TRBD1 (5 bases). The CDR3 contains 14 residues. Deletions cut 0 bases from V and 3 bases from J, with 8 bases between. Per germline, CDR1 SGHTS and CDR2 YDEGEE. DNA for the CDR3: TGTGCCAGCAGCTTGGGCAGGGCGACAGATACGCAGTATTTT. Its translation: CASSLGRATDTQYF. The whole variable domain, remainder taken from reference TRBV5-8 and TRBJ2-3, is EAGVTQSPTHLIKTRGQQATLRCSPISGHTSVYWYQQALGLGLQFLLWYDEGEERNRGNFPPRFSGRQFPNYSSELNVNALELEDSALYLCASSLGRATDTQYFGPGTRLTVL.

The V gene is TRBV6-2 or TRBV6-3, the J gene TRBJ1-6; 10 positions match TRBD1. The CDR3 sequence is 16 residues long. The germline V gene has CDR1 MNHEY and CDR2 SVGEGT. With V trimmed by 6 bases and J by 1 base, 3 bases remained unmatched. The DNA for the CDR3 is TGTGCCAGCAGCCGGGACAGGGGATCCTATAATTCACCCCTCCACTTT. Encoded protein: CASSRDRGSYNSPLHF.

The V call is TRBV6-1, the J call TRBJ2-7; D remains ambiguous. Germline loops: CDR1 MNHNS, CDR2 SASEGT. This CDR3 has 13 amino acids. V was cut by 2 bases and J by 2 bases, with 7 bases left in between. The CDR3 coding sequence is TGTGCCAGCAGTGAACCCGGACCCTACGAGCAGTACTTC. Its translation is CASSEPGPYEQYF.

V usage is TRBV28 and J usage is TRBJ1-2, with D maybe TRBD1 (5 bases). V was shortened by 8 bases and J by 5 bases, with 18 bases between the two germline ends. This CDR3 contains 14 residues. Germline CDR1 is MDHEN and CDR2 is SYDVKM. CDR3 in amino acids: CASAIAGVGYGYTF. The DNA for the CDR3 is TGTGCCAGCGCCATAGCGGGGGTGGGTTATGGCTACACCTTC.

The J gene is TRBJ1-6, the V gene TRBV21-1; no DNA check was done on the table's D call, TRBD1. TRBV21-1 represents a pseudogene. The CDR3 is 16 residues long. The CDR3 DNA sequence: TGTGCCAGCAGCAAAGTGGACAGGGTGTCTAATTCACCCCTCCACTTT. Protein product: CASSKVDRVSNSPLHF.

V usage is TRBV18 and J usage is TRBJ2-3; the D is unclear. The V end was cut by 0 bases, the J end by 4 bases, with 8 bases between. The CDR3 has 14 amino acids. The V gene's germline CDR1 is KGHSH and CDR2 LQKENI. CDR3 nucleotide sequence: TGTGCCAGCTCACCACCGGTGGGCTCAGATACGCAGTATTTT. This gives the protein CASSPPVGSDTQYF.

The chain has TRBV7-9 and TRBJ2-7, with 10 bases lining up with TRBD1. Trimming took 5 bases from V and 2 from J; bases not matched to a gene: 3. CDR3 length: 14 amino acids. Germline V lookup: CDR1 SEHNR, CDR2 FQNEAQ (reference sequence). CDR3: CASSNGQGAYEQYF. The CDR3, as DNA: TGTGCCAGCAGCAACGGACAGGGGGCCTACGAGCAGTACTTC.

The chain combines TRBV7-9 with TRBJ2-3; D perhaps matches TRBD2 (6 bases). Germline loops: CDR1 SEHNR, CDR2 FQNEAQ (reference sequence). Trimming stripped 1 base from V and 2 bases from J, with 13 bases between. This CDR3 has 16 residues. Here the CDR3 DNA reads TGTGCCAGCAGCTTAGGGGGGGACTTTTACACAGATACGCAGTATTTT. It translates to CASSLGGDFYTDTQYF.

The rearrangement joins TRBV19 to TRBJ1-1; TRBD1 is a possible D gene (6 bases). Trimming cost V 1 base and J 8 bases, with 17 bases left between them. Germline V CDR1 and CDR2: LNHDA, SQIVND (reference sequence). The CDR3 extends over 15 amino acids. CDR3 loop: CASSIVEGGSDEAFF. In DNA form, the CDR3 reads TGTGCCAGTAGTATAGTAGAGGGGGGTTCTGACGAAGCTTTCTTT.

This clone was seen just once. CDR3 sequence (DNA): TGCAGCGTTGCCACCGCGGGGGCAGGTGAGCAGTTCTTC. Protein: CSVATAGAGEQFF. The chain recombines TRBV29-1 with TRBJ2-1, with D perhaps TRBD2 (7 bases). The V end was cut by 4 bases, the J end by 9 bases, with 16 bases between. The CDR3 runs to 13 residues. CDR1 and CDR2 (germline): SQVTM, ANQGSEA.

The rearrangement uses TRBV3-1 (or the pseudogene TRBV3-2) and TRBJ1-3, with D maybe TRBD1 (5 bases). Germline values: CDR1 LGHDT, CDR2 YNNKEL (reference sequence). This CDR3 comprises 16 residues. V was shortened by 4 bases and J by 0 bases, with 13 bases between the two germline ends. CDR3 sequence (DNA): TGTGCCAGCAGCCCGGGGGAGGACTTCTCTGGAAACACCATATATTTT. As protein: CASSPGEDFSGNTIYF.